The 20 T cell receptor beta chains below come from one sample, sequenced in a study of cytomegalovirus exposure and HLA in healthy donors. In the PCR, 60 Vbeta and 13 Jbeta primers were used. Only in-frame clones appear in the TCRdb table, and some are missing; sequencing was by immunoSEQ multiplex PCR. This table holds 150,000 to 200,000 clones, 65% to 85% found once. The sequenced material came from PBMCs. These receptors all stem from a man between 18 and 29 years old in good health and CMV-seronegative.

The CDR3 DNA sequence: TGTGCCAGTCGTGGCAGACAGGGAAATTCACCCCTCCACTTT. Encoded protein: CASRGRQGNSPLHF. The rearrangement uses TRBV19 and TRBJ1-6, with 7 bases aligning to TRBD1. Germline lookup yields CDR1 LNHDA and CDR2 SQIVND (reference sequence). The CDR3 has 14 amino acids. Germline trimming cut 8 bases from V and 7 bases from J; bases unmatched to any gene: 8.

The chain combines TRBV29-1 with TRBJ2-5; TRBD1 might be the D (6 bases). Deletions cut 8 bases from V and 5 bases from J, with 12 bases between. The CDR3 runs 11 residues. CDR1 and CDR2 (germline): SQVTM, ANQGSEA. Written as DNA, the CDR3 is TGCAGCTCCAACAGGGACGAGACCCAGTACTTC. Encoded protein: CSSNRDETQYF.

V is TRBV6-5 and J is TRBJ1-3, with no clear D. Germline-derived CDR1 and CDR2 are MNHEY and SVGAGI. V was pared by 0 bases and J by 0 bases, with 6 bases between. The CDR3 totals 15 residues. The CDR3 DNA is TGTGCCAGCAGTTACTCCTTTAACTCTGGAAACACCATATATTTT. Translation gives CASSYSFNSGNTIYF.

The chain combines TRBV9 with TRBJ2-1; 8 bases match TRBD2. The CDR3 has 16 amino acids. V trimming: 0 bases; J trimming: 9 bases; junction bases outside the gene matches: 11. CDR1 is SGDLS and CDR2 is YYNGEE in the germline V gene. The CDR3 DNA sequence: TGTGCCAGCAGCGTAGATGAAGGCGGGAGGTGGGGTGAGCAGTTCTTC. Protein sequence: CASSVDEGGRWGEQFF.

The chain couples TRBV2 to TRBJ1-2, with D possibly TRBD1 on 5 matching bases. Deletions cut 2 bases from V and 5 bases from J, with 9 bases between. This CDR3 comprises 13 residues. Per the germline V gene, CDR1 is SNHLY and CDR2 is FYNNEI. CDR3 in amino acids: CASSESREYGYTF. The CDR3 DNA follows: TGTGCCAGCAGTGAAAGCAGGGAATATGGCTACACCTTC. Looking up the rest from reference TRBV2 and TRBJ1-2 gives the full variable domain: EPEVTQTPSHQVTQMGQEVILRCVPISNHLYFYWYRQILGQKVEFLVSFYNNEISEKSEIFDDQFSVERPDGSNFTLKIRSTKLEDSAMYFCASSESREYGYTFGSGTRLTVV.

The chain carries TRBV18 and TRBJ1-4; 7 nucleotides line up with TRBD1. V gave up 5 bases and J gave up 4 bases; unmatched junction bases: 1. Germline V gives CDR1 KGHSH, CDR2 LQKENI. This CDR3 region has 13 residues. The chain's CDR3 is CASSGDSNEKLFF. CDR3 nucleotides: TGTGCCAGCTCAGGGGACAGTAATGAAAAACTGTTTTTT. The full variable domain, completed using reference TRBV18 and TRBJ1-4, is NAGVMQNPRHLVRRRGQEARLRCSPMKGHSHVYWYRQLPEEGLKFMVYLQKENIIDESGMPKERFSAEFPKEGPSILRIQQVVRGDSAAYFCASSGDSNEKLFFGSGTQLSVL.

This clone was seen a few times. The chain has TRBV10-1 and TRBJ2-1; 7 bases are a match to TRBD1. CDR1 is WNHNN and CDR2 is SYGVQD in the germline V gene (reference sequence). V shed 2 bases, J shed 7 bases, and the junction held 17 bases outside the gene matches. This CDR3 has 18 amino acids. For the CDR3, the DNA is TGCGCCAGCAGTGAGGCGGTATCCGTGAGACAGGGAAGGAATGAGCAGTTCTTC. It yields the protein CASSEAVSVRQGRNEQFF.

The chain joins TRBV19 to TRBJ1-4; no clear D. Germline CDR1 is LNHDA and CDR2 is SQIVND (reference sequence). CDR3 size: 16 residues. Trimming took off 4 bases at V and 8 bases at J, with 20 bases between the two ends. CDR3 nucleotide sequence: TGTGCCAGTAGTAATCGCGGGATTTCGATAGGGGAAAAACTGTTTTTT. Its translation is CASSNRGISIGEKLFF.

In DNA, the CDR3 is TGTGCCAGCAGCCAAGAGGTAGCGGGCAAGCCCTACGAGCAGTACTTC. Its protein product is CASSQEVAGKPYEQYF. V usage is TRBV4-2 and J usage is TRBJ2-7, with 7 nucleotides matching TRBD2. The trim removed 0 bases at V and 2 bases at J, leaving 7 bases unmatched. The CDR3 is 16 amino acids. From germline, CDR1 is LGHNA and CDR2 YNFKEQ.

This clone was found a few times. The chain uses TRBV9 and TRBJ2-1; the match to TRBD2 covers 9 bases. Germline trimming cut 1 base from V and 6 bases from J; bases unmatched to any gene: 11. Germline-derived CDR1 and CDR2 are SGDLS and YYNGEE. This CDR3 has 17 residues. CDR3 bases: TGTGCCAGCAGCGTATCATCTAGCGGGGTAGTCCGCAATGAGCAGTTCTTC. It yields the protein CASSVSSSGVVRNEQFF.

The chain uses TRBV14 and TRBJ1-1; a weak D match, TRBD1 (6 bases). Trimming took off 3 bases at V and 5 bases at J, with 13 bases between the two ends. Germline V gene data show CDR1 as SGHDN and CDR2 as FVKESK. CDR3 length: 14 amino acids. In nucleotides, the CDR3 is TGTGCCAGCAGCCATGGGCAGGGGTCAACTGAAGCTTTCTTT. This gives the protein CASSHGQGSTEAFF.

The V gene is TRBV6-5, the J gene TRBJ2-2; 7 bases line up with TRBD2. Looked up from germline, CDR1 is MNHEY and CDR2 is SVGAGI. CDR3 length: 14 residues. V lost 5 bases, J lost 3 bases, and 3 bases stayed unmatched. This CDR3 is CASSERGDTGELFF. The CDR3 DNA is TGTGCCAGCAGTGAACGGGGGGACACCGGGGAGCTGTTTTTT.

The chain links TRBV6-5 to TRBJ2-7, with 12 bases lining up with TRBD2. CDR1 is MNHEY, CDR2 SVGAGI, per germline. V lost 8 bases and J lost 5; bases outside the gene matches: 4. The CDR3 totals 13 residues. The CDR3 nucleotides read TGTGCCAGCGGGCGACTAGCGGGAGACGAGCAGTACTTC. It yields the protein CASGRLAGDEQYF.

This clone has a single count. CDR3 nucleotide sequence: TGTGCCAGCAGTTTACTCCCAGGGACCTACGAGCAGTACTTC. Its translation: CASSLLPGTYEQYF. This sequence joins TRBV27 and TRBJ2-7; tentative D call: TRBD1 (5 bases). Germline values: CDR1 MNHEY, CDR2 SMNVEV (reference sequence). Trimming stripped 2 bases from V and 2 bases from J, with 10 bases between. This CDR3 is 14 amino acids long.

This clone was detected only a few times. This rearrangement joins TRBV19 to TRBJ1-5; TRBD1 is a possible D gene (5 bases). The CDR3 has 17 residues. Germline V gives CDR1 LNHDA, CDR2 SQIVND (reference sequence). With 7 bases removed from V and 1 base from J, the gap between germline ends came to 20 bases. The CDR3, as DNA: TGTGCCAGTACTCGCAGGGCCCTTGAGGTGAGCAATCAGCCCCAGCATTTT. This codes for CASTRRALEVSNQPQHF.

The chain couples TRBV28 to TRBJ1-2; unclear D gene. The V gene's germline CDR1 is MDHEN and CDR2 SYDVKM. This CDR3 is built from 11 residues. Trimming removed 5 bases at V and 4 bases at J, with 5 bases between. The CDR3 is CASSTSYGYTF. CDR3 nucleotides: TGTGCCAGCAGTACTTCCTATGGCTACACCTTC.

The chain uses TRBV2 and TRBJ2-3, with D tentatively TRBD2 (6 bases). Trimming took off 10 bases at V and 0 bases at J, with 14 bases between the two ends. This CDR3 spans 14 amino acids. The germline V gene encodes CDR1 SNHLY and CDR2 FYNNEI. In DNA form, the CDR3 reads TGTGCCACCGGGACTTCATCTAGCACAGATACGCAGTATTTT. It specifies CATGTSSSTDTQYF.

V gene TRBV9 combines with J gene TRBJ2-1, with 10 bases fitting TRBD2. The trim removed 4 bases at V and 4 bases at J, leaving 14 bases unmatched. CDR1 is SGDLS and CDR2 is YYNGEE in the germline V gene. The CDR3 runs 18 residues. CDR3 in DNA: TGTGCCAGCAGCCTGAGGGGTATAGCGGGGGGCCAGTACAATGAGCAGTTCTTC. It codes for CASSLRGIAGGQYNEQFF.

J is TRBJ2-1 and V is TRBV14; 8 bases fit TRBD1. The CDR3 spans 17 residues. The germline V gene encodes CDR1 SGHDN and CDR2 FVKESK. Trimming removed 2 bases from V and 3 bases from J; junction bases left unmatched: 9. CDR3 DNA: TGTGCCAGCAGCCAACTATTAGGACAGGGTGGCTACAATGAGCAGTTCTTC. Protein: CASSQLLGQGGYNEQFF.

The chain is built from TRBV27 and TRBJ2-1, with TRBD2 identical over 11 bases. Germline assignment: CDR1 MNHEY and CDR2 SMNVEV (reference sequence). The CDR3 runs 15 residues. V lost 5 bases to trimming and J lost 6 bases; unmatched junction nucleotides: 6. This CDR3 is CASSQELAGANEQFF. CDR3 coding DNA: TGTGCCAGCAGTCAGGAACTAGCGGGAGCCAATGAGCAGTTCTTC.